This T cell receptor beta chain was recorded in a study of T-cell memory formation after mild COVID-19. Study outcomes and limitations: There was no confirmation that second-wave clones peaking on day 37 were SARS-CoV-2 specific.

Each CDR3 protein is one row after TCRdb ran MiXCR on the 5' RACE reads. This sample has a few hundred thousand distinct CDR3 sequences, with 20% to 25% found just once. With respect to this clonotype: The antigen is not known. A single base separates this from a much larger clone, so it may be a read error.

The CDR3 runs 13 residues. The germline gives CDR1 SGHDT, CDR2 YYEEEE. Specimen: PBMCs or a T cell subset sorted from them (not recorded which). J is TRBJ2-5 and V is TRBV5-6; D may be TRBD1 or TRBD2 (7 bases each). This TCR was sampled from a man younger than 35 who had mild COVID-19 (a few samples of this study predate the infection). Cell type and time point are not known. The CDR3 nucleotides read TGTGACAGCAGCGGGACAGTCCAAGAGACCCAGTACTTC. It yields the protein CDSSGTVQETQYF.